What follows are 31 T cell receptor beta chains derived from one specimen sequenced in a study of blood T cell repertoires in COVID-19. Some clones are missing from TCRdb's copy, which holds only in-frame ones; the method was immunoSEQ multiplex PCR. Among 150,000 to 200,000 clones listed, approximately 90% were seen once. Sequencing input: peripheral blood. These receptors originate from a man aged 25 to 40 with COVID-19, enrolled during active disease.

This chain links TRBV4-3 with TRBJ2-2; 8 bases are a match to TRBD1. The germline V gene encodes CDR1 LGHNA and CDR2 YSLEER. This CDR3 region has 14 residues. Losses at the gene ends were 10 bases for V and 5 bases for J; bases not matched to a gene: 9. This CDR3 is CAKQGAAETGELFF. The CDR3 DNA sequence: TGCGCCAAGCAGGGGGCGGCGGAAACCGGGGAGCTGTTTTTT.

This chain connects TRBV2 to TRBJ1-1; TRBD1 matches 9 bases. Trimming removed 7 bases from V and 1 base from J; junction bases left unmatched: 1. The germline CDR1 and CDR2 sequences are SNHLY and FYNNEI. The CDR3 consists of 13 residues. The CDR3 DNA reads as TGTGCCAGCAAGGGACAGGGGAACACTGAAGCTTTCTTT. Its translation: CASKGQGNTEAFF.

The chain recombines TRBV19 with TRBJ1-2; 7 bases match TRBD1. In germline, CDR1 is LNHDA, CDR2 SQIVND (reference sequence). V shed 4 bases, J shed 1 base, and the junction held 0 bases outside the gene matches. The CDR3 loop spans 13 amino acids. The CDR3 DNA follows: TGTGCCAGTAGTAGGGACAGTAACTATGGCTACACCTTC. Residues: CASSRDSNYGYTF.

The rearrangement links TRBV5-8 to TRBJ2-1; tentatively, D is TRBD1 (5 bases). There are 16 residues in the CDR3. Germline CDR1 is SGHTS and CDR2 is YDEGEE. Between the trimmed V and J ends, which lost 7 bases and 4 bases, there was a span of 21 bases. Written as DNA, the CDR3 is TGTGCCAGCGACCATGGCAGGGTTCTCATTTACAATGAGCAGTTCTTC. Protein: CASDHGRVLIYNEQFF.

This chain's CDR3 is CASSQRPQGMGFDEQFF. CDR3 sequence (DNA): TGCGCCAGCAGCCAACGACCTCAGGGTATGGGATTCGATGAGCAGTTCTTC. The gene calls are TRBV4-3 and TRBJ2-1; maybe TRBD1 (5 bases). CDR3 length equals 17 residues. Trimming left V 2 bases short and J 8 bases short, with 22 bases between. Per the germline V gene, CDR1 is LGHNA and CDR2 is YSLEER.

Note on this clone: The junction departs from the called germline gene at one end, perhaps through a read error. The V gene is TRBV7-2, the J gene TRBJ2-7, with 13 bases matching TRBD2. The CDR3 runs 17 residues. The germline CDR1 and CDR2 sequences are SGHTA and FQGNSA. The CDR3 loop is CASSLRTSGGVLYGQYF. CDR3 coding DNA: TGTGCCAGCAGCTTAAGAACTAGCGGGGGGGTACTGTACGGGCAGTACTTC.

The chain employs TRBV11-1 and TRBJ2-3; 11 bases map to TRBD1. Trimming took 1 base from V and 3 from J; bases not matched to a gene: 3. The CDR3 has 16 residues. CDR1 and CDR2 (germline): SGHAT, FQDESV (reference sequence). The CDR3 is CASSLGTGGRTDTQYF. The CDR3 region has the DNA TGTGCCAGCAGCTTAGGGACAGGGGGCAGAACAGATACGCAGTATTTT.

The V gene is TRBV6-5, the J gene TRBJ2-1, with D hard to call. Trimming removed 2 bases from V and 12 bases from J, with 8 bases in between. In germline, CDR1 is MNHEY, CDR2 SVGAGI. The CDR3 runs to 11 residues. CDR3 bases: TGTGCCAGCAGTTACGAGGCAACGCAGTTCTTC. It codes for CASSYEATQFF.

The V call is TRBV7-2, the J call TRBJ2-2, with TRBD2 matching over 9 bases. This CDR3 has 16 amino acids. V shed 4 bases, J shed 4 bases, and the junction held 7 bases outside the gene matches. Germline V CDR1 and CDR2: SGHTA, FQGNSA. The chain's CDR3 is CASSSAGGSITGELFF. The CDR3 DNA follows: TGTGCCAGCAGCTCCGCGGGGGGGTCGATCACCGGGGAGCTGTTTTTT.

This clone was counted only a few times. The chain employs TRBV7-6 and TRBJ2-5; the match to TRBD1 covers 9 bases. Per the germline V gene, CDR1 is SGHVS and CDR2 is FNYEAQ. This CDR3 spans 17 amino acids. With V trimmed by 2 bases and J by 4 bases, 11 bases remained unmatched. The CDR3 DNA sequence: TGTGCCAGCAGCTTACTGACCGGACAGGGGAAAAGAGAGACCCAGTACTTC. Amino acid sequence: CASSLLTGQGKRETQYF.

This chain connects TRBV27 to TRBJ2-2; a possible D gene is TRBD2 (6 bases). V lost 7 bases and J 4 bases, leaving 10 bases between the germline ends. Germline loops: CDR1 MNHEY, CDR2 SMNVEV (reference sequence). This CDR3 is 13 amino acids long. CDR3 sequence reads: CASTLGGTGELFF. CDR3 DNA sequence: TGTGCCAGCACTCTCGGGGGCACCGGGGAGCTGTTTTTT.

The V gene is TRBV10-3, the J gene TRBJ1-5; D is perhaps TRBD1 (6 bases). Deletions cut 5 bases from V and 3 bases from J, with 11 bases between. Germline-derived CDR1 and CDR2 are ENHRY and SYGVKD. This CDR3 has 14 residues. In DNA, the CDR3 is TGTGCCATCAGTTCGGACAGAAACAATCAGCCCCAGCATTTT. It is translated as CAISSDRNNQPQHF.

The J gene is TRBJ2-7, the V gene TRBV19, with TRBD1 identical over 10 bases. V was pared by 10 bases and J by 4 bases, with 13 bases of the junction left unmatched. The germline gives CDR1 LNHDA, CDR2 SQIVND (reference sequence). The CDR3 consists of 15 residues. This chain's CDR3 is CATLGAGTGVYEQYF. The DNA of the CDR3 is TGTGCCACCCTTGGGGCCGGGACAGGGGTTTACGAGCAGTACTTC.

The chain joins TRBV27 to TRBJ2-1, with 13 bases fitting TRBD2. CDR3 length: 16 residues. V lost 2 bases and J lost 10; bases outside the gene matches: 8. Germline CDR1 reads MNHEY; CDR2 reads SMNVEV (reference sequence). The DNA for the CDR3 is TGTGCCAGCAGTTTAGAGGGAACTAGCGGGAGGGGAGAGCAGTTCTTC. Its translation: CASSLEGTSGRGEQFF.

V and J are TRBV18 and TRBJ1-2; a weak D match, TRBD1 (6 bases). In germline, CDR1 is KGHSH, CDR2 LQKENI. The CDR3 contains 15 residues. Trimming took 0 bases from V and 4 from J, leaving 12 bases between them. The chain's CDR3 is CASSPPSRQAYGYTF. DNA of the CDR3: TGTGCCAGCTCACCACCGAGCAGACAGGCCTATGGCTACACCTTC.

The chain couples TRBV7-3 to TRBJ1-5; D is unresolved. This CDR3 spans 13 amino acids. CDR1 and CDR2 (germline): SGHTA, FQGTGA. The V and J ends lost 5 bases and 8 bases respectively, with 13 bases between them. CDR3 sequence (DNA): TGTGCCAGCAGCCTAAAAAGAGAGGAGCCCCAGCATTTT. It is translated as CASSLKREEPQHF.

V gene TRBV7-9 combines with J gene TRBJ2-1; 10 bases map to TRBD1. V lost 4 bases and J lost 9; bases outside the gene matches: 6. Per germline, CDR1 SEHNR and CDR2 FQNEAQ (reference sequence). The CDR3 loop spans 14 amino acids. The CDR3 coding sequence is TGTGCCAGCAGCTACCGACAGGGGGCGGGTGAGCAGTTCTTC. Amino acids: CASSYRQGAGEQFF.

CDR3 amino acids: CASSRGPSGEGEEQYF. CDR3 coding DNA: TGTGCCAGCAGCCGGGGTCCTAGCGGGGAGGGTGAGGAGCAGTACTTC. The V gene is TRBV7-8, the J gene TRBJ2-7; 9 nucleotides agree with TRBD2. CDR1 SGHVS and CDR2 FQNEAQ come from the germline V gene. J gave up 7 bases and V 5 bases, and 15 bases lay outside the gene matches. The CDR3 runs 16 residues.

J is TRBJ2-1 and V is TRBV5-4; 7 nucleotides agree with TRBD2. J lost 5 bases, V lost 10 bases, and 9 bases had no gene match. Germline V CDR1 and CDR2: SGHNT, YYREEE (reference sequence). The CDR3 is made up of 13 amino acids. For the CDR3, the DNA is TGTGCCTGGGGGGGTATGGAAAACAATGAGCAGTTCTTC. Encoded protein: CAWGGMENNEQFF.

The chain employs TRBV28 and TRBJ2-7, with TRBD1 matching over 10 bases. V shed 3 bases and J 3 bases; nucleotides not matched to a gene: 8. The V gene's germline CDR1 is MDHEN and CDR2 SYDVKM. The CDR3 sequence is 16 residues long. The CDR3 bases are TGTGCCAGCAGTTTGAGGACAGGGGGTATTTTCTACGAGCAGTACTTC. Encoded protein: CASSLRTGGIFYEQYF.

This clone was detected only a few times. The rearrangement uses TRBV5-6 and TRBJ1-4; 7 bases are shared with TRBD1. Germline lookup yields CDR1 SGHDT and CDR2 YYEEEE. This CDR3 comprises 16 residues. V lost 4 bases, J lost 7 bases, and 13 bases stayed unmatched. The CDR3 loop reads CASSTAQGWSTEKLFF. The CDR3 DNA reads TGTGCCAGCAGCACCGCACAGGGGTGGAGTACTGAAAAACTGTTTTTT.

The V gene is TRBV27, the J gene TRBJ2-4, with D unresolved. The CDR3 covers 14 residues. CDR1 and CDR2 from the germline V gene are MNHEY and SMNVEV (reference sequence). V was cut by 0 bases and J by 8 bases, with 11 bases left in between. The CDR3 sequence is CASSLSSGWDIQYF. In DNA, the CDR3 is TGTGCCAGCAGTTTATCGTCCGGGTGGGACATTCAGTACTTC.

The chain is built from TRBV27 and TRBJ1-2, with no clear D. Trimming removed 4 bases from V and 3 bases from J, with 9 bases in between. Looked up from germline, CDR1 is MNHEY and CDR2 is SMNVEV (reference sequence). The CDR3 contains 13 residues. This chain's CDR3 is CASSWAGDYGYTF. The DNA of the CDR3 is TGTGCCAGCAGTTGGGCCGGGGACTATGGCTACACCTTC.

The chain is built from TRBV11-3 and TRBJ2-3; 12 bases fit TRBD1. This CDR3 is built from 19 residues. J lost 0 bases, V lost 6 bases, and 13 bases had no gene match. Germline V CDR1 and CDR2: SGHNT, YENEEA. This chain's CDR3 is CASSPSGQGAQLSTDTQYF. As DNA, the CDR3 is TGTGCCAGCAGTCCATCGGGACAGGGGGCCCAGCTAAGCACAGATACGCAGTATTTT.

The rearrangement links TRBV9 to TRBJ2-1; 9 nucleotides align to TRBD2. Germline V gives CDR1 SGDLS, CDR2 YYNGEE. There are 16 residues in the CDR3. V gave up 3 bases and J gave up 5 bases; unmatched junction bases: 9. The CDR3, as DNA: TGTGCCAGCAGCGGAGGCGGGAGGGCCCAAAACAATGAGCAGTTCTTC. Translation: CASSGGGRAQNNEQFF.

This chain uses TRBV2 with TRBJ1-1; D is possibly TRBD1 (6 bases). CDR3 size: 14 residues. V was shortened by 2 bases and J by 2 bases, with 9 bases between the two germline ends. Germline CDR1 is SNHLY and CDR2 is FYNNEI. DNA for the CDR3: TGTGCCAGCAGTGAATTACAGGGTAACACTGAAGCTTTCTTT. It codes for CASSELQGNTEAFF. Using reference TRBV2 and TRBJ1-1 for the parts outside the CDR3, the full variable domain is EPEVTQTPSHQVTQMGQEVILRCVPISNHLYFYWYRQILGQKVEFLVSFYNNEISEKSEIFDDQFSVERPDGSNFTLKIRSTKLEDSAMYFCASSELQGNTEAFFGQGTRLTVV.

This chain joins TRBV27 and TRBJ2-6, with TRBD1 matching 10 bases. The V gene's germline CDR1 is MNHEY and CDR2 SMNVEV (reference sequence). The CDR3 is 17 residues long. V was clipped by 2 bases and J by 2 bases; unmatched bases: 3. CDR3 amino acids: CASSLGTGVTGANVLTF. The CDR3 coding sequence is TGTGCCAGCAGTTTAGGGACAGGGGTGACTGGGGCCAACGTCCTGACTTTC.

This sequence joins TRBV29-1 and TRBJ2-5; D unclear. V lost 1 base and J lost 2, with 5 bases in between. Germline-derived CDR1 and CDR2 are SQVTM and ANQGSEA. The CDR3 covers 12 residues. CDR3 region: CSVEGMQETQYF. The CDR3 DNA sequence: TGCAGCGTTGAAGGTATGCAAGAGACCCAGTACTTC.

The gene calls are TRBV10-3 and TRBJ2-5; TRBD2 agrees at 9 bases. The V gene's germline CDR1 is ENHRY and CDR2 SYGVKD. V trimming: 4 bases; J trimming: 2 bases; junction bases outside the gene matches: 2. CDR3 size: 14 residues. The CDR3 region has the DNA TGTGCCATCAGTGCCAGCGGGGGGCAAGAGACCCAGTACTTC. Its translation: CAISASGGQETQYF.

V is TRBV7-2 and J is TRBJ1-5, with TRBD1 identical over 7 bases. The CDR3 is 18 amino acids. After removal of 1 base from V and 6 bases from J, the junction contained 15 bases not matched to a gene. Germline V lookup: CDR1 SGHTA, CDR2 FQGNSA. In DNA form, the CDR3 reads TGTGCCAGCAGCTTAGAGAATGAGGCAGGGGGTCGTTTTCAGCCCCAGCATTTT. It is translated as CASSLENEAGGRFQPQHF.

V usage is TRBV10-3 and J usage is TRBJ1-2; D uncertain. Germline V gene data show CDR1 as ENHRY and CDR2 as SYGVKD. Deletions cut 0 bases from V and 6 bases from J, with 20 bases between. The CDR3 loop spans 17 amino acids. The CDR3 is CAISESPGIRQWDGYTF. CDR3 in DNA: TGTGCCATCAGTGAGTCACCCGGGATACGTCAATGGGATGGCTACACCTTC.